The entry below describes one T cell receptor (beta chain). Its antigen is undetermined. These data originate in a study of type 1 regulatory T cells. Study summary: This in vitro CD4 product, T-allo10, is enriched for Tr1 cells and alloantigen-specific.

Via MiXCR, TCRdb re-called the reads, giving one row per CDR3 protein. This table has under 30,000 distinct CDR3 sequences, around half appearing once. Germline CDR1 is SGHNT and CDR2 is YYREEE (reference sequence). CDR3 length: 18 residues. V gave up 3 bases and J gave up 0 bases, with 19 bases separating them. This chain joins TRBV5-4 and TRBJ2-1, with D possibly matching TRBD2 (5 bases). Sequencing used cultured T cells, either the whole culture or a sorted T cell fraction (not recorded which). This receptor was identified in a human donor in good health. The CDR3 coding sequence is TGTGCCAGCAGCTGGAACGCCCTAGCCTTCAGCTCCTACAATGAGCAGTTCTTC. This translates into CASSWNALAFSSYNEQFF.